The source of this TCR beta chain is a study of cytomegalovirus exposure and HLA in healthy donors. Broader study findings: Cytomegalovirus-associated TCR beta chains were listed, numbering more than 150.

This CDR3 region has 10 residues. Assay used: immunoSEQ multiplex PCR; TCRdb lists only in-frame clones, some missing. Of hundreds of thousands of clones listed, roughly 89% are singletons. This clone has only a few counts. Its antigen is still unknown. Sequenced material: PBMCs. This TCR was sampled from a young man in good health and CMV-seronegative. This chain uses TRBV21-1 with TRBJ2-7; TRBD1 is the table's D call, not checked against the DNA. TRBV21-1 is labeled a pseudogene. CDR3 sequence: CASRPGQGTF. CDR3 sequence (DNA): TGTGCCAGCAGGCCGGGACAGGGAACCTTC.